This T cell receptor beta chain derives from a study of spatial heterogeneity in lung cancer. Across the study: Averaged across combinations, each unique TCR and UMI pairing appeared more than ten times in raw reads, which were uncorrected.

Germline V CDR1 and CDR2: SEHNR, FQNEAQ (reference sequence). The CDR3 has 16 amino acids. V dropped 1 base and J dropped 7; count of bases not matched to a gene: 8. This clonotype was detected a few times. Its antigen is as yet unknown. Regarding time point: sample taken at primary tumor resection. A unique molecular identifier was carried by every single TCR cDNA molecule. TCRdb re-called the 5' RACE reads through MiXCR, storing one row per CDR3 protein. The sample lists about 38,000 distinct CDR3 sequences; 6.5% to 9.5% were seen once. Whole-study results and caveats: Ubiquitous expanded tumor TCRs appeared in blood more at resection than follow-up.

The material sequenced was PBMCs, taken at surgery. This receptor was taken from a male donor with early-stage non-small cell lung cancer. This chain joins TRBV7-9 and TRBJ2-1; 9 positions agree with TRBD2. The CDR3 region has the DNA TGTGCCAGCAGCTTAGTCAGCGGGAGGTTCAATAATGAGCAGTTCTTC. Protein product: CASSLVSGRFNNEQFF.